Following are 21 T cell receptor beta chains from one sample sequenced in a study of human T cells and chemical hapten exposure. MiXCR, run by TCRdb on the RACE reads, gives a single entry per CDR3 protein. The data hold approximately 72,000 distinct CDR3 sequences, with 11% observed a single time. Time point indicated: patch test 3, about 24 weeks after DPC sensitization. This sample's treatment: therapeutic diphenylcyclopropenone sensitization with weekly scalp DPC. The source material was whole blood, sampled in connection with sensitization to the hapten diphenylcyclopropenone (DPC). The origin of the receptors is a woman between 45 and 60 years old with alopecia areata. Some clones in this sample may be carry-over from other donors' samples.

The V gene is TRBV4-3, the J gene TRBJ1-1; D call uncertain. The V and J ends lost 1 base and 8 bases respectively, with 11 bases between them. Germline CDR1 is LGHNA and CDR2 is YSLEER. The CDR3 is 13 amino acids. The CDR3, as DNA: TGCGCCAGCAGCCAAGTCCGGGGTAAAGAAGCTTTCTTT. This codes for CASSQVRGKEAFF.

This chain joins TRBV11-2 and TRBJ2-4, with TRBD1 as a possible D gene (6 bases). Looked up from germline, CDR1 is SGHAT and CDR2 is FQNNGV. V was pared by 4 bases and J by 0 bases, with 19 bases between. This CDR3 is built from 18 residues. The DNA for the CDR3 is TGTGCCAGCAGCTGGGCATCCGGGACATCCGTAGCCAAAAACATTCAGTACTTC. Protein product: CASSWASGTSVAKNIQYF. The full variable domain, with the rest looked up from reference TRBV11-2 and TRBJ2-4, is EAGVAQSPRYKIIEKRQSVAFWCNPISGHATLYWYQQILGQGPKLLIQFQNNGVVDDSQLPKDRFSAERLKGVDSTLKIQPAKLEDSAVYLCASSWASGTSVAKNIQYFGAGTRLSVL.

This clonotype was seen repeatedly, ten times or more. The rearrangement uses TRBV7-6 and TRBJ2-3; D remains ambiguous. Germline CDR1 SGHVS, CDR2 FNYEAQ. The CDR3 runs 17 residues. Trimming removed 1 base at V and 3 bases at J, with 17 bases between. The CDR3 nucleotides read TGTGCCAGCAGCTTAGGCCCTGGCGGCAGGCTGACAGATACGCAGTATTTT. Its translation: CASSLGPGGRLTDTQYF.

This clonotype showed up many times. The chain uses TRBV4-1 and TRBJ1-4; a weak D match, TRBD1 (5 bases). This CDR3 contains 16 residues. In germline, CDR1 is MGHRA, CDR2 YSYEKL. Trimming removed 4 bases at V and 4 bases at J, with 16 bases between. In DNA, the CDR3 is TGCGCCAGCAGCCTACCCCGCCAGGGAGGTAATGAAAAACTGTTTTTT. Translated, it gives CASSLPRQGGNEKLFF.

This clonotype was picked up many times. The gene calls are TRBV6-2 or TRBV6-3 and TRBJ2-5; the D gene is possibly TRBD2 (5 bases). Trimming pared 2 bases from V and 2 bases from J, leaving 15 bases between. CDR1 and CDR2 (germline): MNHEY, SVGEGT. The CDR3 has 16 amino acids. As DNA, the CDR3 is TGTGCCAGCAGTTACGGGTGGACGGGGTTTCAAGAGACCCAGTACTTC. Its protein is CASSYGWTGFQETQYF.

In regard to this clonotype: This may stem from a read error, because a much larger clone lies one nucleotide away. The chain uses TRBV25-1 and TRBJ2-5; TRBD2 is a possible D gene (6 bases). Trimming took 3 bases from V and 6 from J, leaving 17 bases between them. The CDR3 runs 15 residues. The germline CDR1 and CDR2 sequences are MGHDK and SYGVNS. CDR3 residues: CASSEEGRLQQTQYF. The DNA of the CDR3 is TGTGCCAGCAGTGAGGAGGGCCGACTACAGCAGACCCAGTACTTC. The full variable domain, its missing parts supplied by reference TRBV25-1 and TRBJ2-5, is EADIYQTPRYLVIGTGKKITLECSQTMGHDKMYWYQQDPGMELHLIHYSYGVNSTEKGDLSSESTVSRIRTEHFPLTLESARPSHTSQYLCASSEEGRLQQTQYFGPGTRLLVL.

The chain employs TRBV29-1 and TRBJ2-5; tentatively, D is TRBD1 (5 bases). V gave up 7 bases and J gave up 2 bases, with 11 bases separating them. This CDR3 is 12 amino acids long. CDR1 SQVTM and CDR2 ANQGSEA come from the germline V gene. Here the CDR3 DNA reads TGCAGCGCCTCCAGGGTACAAGAGACCCAGTACTTC. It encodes CSASRVQETQYF.

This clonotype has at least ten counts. The DNA of the CDR3 is TGTGCCAGCAGCTCCAGGGGGCTAGCGACCACCTACAATGAGCAGTTCTTC. Its translation: CASSSRGLATTYNEQFF. V usage is TRBV7-2 and J usage is TRBJ2-1; 8 positions match TRBD1. The germline V gene has CDR1 SGHTA and CDR2 FQGNSA. The V and J ends lost 4 bases and 2 bases, in that order; junction bases with no gene match: 10. This CDR3 is built from 17 residues.

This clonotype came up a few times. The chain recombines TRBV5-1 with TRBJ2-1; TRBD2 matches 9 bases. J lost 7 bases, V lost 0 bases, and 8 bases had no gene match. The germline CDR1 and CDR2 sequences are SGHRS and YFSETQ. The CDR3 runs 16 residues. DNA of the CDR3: TGCGCCAGCAGCTTGGTTGCGGGAGGGCCGGGGAATGAGCAGTTCTTC. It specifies CASSLVAGGPGNEQFF.

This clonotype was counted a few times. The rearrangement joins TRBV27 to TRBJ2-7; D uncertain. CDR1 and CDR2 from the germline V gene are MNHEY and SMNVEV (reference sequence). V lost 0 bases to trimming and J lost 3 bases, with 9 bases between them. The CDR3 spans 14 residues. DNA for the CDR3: TGTGCCAGCAGTTTATCGGGGTACCGCTACGAGCAGTACTTC. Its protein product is CASSLSGYRYEQYF.

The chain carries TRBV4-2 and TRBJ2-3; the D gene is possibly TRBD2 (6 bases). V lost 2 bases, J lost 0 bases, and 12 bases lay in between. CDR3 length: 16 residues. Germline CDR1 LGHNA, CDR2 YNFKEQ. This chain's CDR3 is CASSQFPGVSTDTQYF. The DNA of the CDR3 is TGTGCCAGCAGCCAATTCCCGGGGGTTAGCACAGATACGCAGTATTTT.

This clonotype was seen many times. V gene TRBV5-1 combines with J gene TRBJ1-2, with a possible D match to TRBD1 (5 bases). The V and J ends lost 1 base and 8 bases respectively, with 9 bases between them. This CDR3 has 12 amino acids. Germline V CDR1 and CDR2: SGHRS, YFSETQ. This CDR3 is CASSLMGDGYTF. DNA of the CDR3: TGCGCCAGCAGCTTGATGGGGGACGGCTACACCTTC.

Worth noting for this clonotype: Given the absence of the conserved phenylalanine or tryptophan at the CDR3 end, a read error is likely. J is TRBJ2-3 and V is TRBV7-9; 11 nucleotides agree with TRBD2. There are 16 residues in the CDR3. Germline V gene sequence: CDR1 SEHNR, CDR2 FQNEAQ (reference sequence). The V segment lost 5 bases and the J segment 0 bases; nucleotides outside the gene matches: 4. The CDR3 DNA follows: TGTGCCAGCAGCCGAGGGACTAGCGGTAGCACAGATACGCAGTATTTG. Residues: CASSRGTSGSTDTQYL.

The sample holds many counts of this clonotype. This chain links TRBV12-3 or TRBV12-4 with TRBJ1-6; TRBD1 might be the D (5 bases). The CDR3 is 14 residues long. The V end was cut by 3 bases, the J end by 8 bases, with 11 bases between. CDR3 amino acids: CASSLARVDSPLHF. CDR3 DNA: TGTGCCAGCAGTTTGGCCAGGGTTGATTCACCCCTCCACTTT.

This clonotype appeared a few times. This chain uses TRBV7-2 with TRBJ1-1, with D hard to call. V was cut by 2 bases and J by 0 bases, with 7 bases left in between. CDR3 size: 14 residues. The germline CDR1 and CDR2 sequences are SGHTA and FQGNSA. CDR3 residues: CASSLSRMNTEAFF. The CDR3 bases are TGTGCCAGCAGCTTATCCAGGATGAACACTGAAGCTTTCTTT.

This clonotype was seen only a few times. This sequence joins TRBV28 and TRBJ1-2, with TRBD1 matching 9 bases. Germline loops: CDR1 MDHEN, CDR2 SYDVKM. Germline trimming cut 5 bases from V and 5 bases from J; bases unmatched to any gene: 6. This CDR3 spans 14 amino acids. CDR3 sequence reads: CASSPIGTGYGYTF. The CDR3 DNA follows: TGTGCCAGCAGTCCGATAGGGACAGGGTATGGCTACACCTTC.

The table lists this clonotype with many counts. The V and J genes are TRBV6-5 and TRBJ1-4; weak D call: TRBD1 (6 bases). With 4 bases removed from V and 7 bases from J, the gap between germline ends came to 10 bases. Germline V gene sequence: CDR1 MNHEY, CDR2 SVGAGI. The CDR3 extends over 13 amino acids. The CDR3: CASSSSGVEKLFF. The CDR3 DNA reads TGTGCCAGCAGTTCGTCAGGGGTTGAAAAACTGTTTTTT.

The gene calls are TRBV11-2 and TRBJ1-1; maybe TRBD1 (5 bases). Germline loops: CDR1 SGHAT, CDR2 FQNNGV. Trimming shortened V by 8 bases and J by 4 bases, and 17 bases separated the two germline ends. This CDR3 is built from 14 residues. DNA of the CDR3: TGTGCCAGCTCGTCAGTGGCCGGGGGCACTGAAGCTTTCTTT. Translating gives CASSSVAGGTEAFF.

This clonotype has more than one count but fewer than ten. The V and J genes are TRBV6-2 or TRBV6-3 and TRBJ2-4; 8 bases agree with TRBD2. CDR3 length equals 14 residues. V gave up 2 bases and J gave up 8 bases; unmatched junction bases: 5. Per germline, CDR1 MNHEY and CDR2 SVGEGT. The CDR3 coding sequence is TGTGCCAGCAGTTACGGGACTAGTAAAGACATTCAGTACTTC. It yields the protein CASSYGTSKDIQYF.

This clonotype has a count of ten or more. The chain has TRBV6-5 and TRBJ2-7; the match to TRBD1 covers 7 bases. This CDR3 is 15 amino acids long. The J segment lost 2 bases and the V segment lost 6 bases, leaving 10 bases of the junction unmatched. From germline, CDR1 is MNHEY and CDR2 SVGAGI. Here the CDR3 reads CASSPTNRGAYEQYF. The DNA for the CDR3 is TGTGCCAGCAGCCCAACAAACAGGGGTGCCTACGAGCAGTACTTC.

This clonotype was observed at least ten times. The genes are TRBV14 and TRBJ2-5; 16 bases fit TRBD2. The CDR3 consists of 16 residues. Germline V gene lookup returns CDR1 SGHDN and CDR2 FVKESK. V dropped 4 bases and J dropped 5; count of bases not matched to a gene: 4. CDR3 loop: CASSPGLAGGTETQYF. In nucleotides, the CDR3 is TGTGCCAGCAGCCCGGGACTAGCGGGAGGGACGGAGACCCAGTACTTC.